What follows describes a single TCR beta chain. The entry originates in a study of patients and donors after allogeneic stem cell transplantation. Trimming left V 3 bases short and J 1 base short, with 8 bases between. From germline, CDR1 is SGHTA and CDR2 FQGTGA. The length of the CDR3 is 14 residues. TCRdb re-analysed the RT-PCR reads in MiXCR, keeping a single row per CDR3 protein. The repertoire holds around 200,000 distinct CDR3 sequences, with around 40% as singletons. The TCR comes from a human donor who was either an allogeneic HSCT recipient or a stem cell or donor lymphocyte infusion donor (not recorded which). It is not recorded whose cells these are; they may come from a transplant donor. Sequencing was performed on blood, either unsorted or a sorted T cell fraction (not recorded which). This chain joins TRBV7-3 and TRBJ2-3; no clear D. In DNA, the CDR3 is TGTGCCAGCAGCTTTGGACGTGGCACAGATACGCAGTATTTT. Protein: CASSFGRGTDTQYF. The variable domain in full, with the rest retrieved from reference TRBV7-3 and TRBJ2-3, is GAGVSQTPSNKVTEKGKYVELRCDPISGHTALYWYRQSLGQGPEFLIYFQGTGAADDSGLPNDRFFAVRPEGSVSTLKIQRTERGDSAVYLCASSFGRGTDTQYFGPGTRLTVL.